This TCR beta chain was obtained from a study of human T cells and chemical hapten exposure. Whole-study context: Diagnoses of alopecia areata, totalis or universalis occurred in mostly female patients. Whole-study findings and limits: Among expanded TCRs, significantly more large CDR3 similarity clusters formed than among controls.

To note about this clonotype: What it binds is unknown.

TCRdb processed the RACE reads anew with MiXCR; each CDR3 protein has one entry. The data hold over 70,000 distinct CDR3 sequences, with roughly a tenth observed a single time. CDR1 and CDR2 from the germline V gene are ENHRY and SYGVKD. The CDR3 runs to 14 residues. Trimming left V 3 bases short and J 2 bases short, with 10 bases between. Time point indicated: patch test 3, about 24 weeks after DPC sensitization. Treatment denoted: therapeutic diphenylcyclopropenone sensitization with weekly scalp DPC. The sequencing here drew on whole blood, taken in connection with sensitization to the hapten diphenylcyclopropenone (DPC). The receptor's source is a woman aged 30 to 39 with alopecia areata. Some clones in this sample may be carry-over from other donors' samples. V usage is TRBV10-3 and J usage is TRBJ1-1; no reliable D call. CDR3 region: CAISDASRNTEAFF. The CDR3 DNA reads TGTGCCATCAGTGATGCATCCAGAAACACTGAAGCTTTCTTT.